Listed below are T cell receptor beta chains from one sample, sequenced in a study of cytomegalovirus exposure and HLA in healthy donors. Sequencing was performed with immunoSEQ multiplex PCR; in TCRdb, only in-frame clones are kept and a portion is missing. The sample consists of about 160,000 clones, almost 80% of them appearing once. The sample taken for sequencing was PBMCs. Source of these receptors: a woman between 45 and 65 years old in good health and CMV-seronegative. CDR3s include the opening cysteine and the closing phenylalanine or tryptophan. Fields, in order: J gene, clone size, D gene, V gene, CDR3 protein, CDR3 DNA. A D gene is named only where the DNA matches it firmly. Clone size, where shown, is once, few, many, or a class for clones that have expanded.

>TRBJ1-2|.|.|TRBV30
CAWTGTPYGYTF
TGTGCCTGGACCGGGACTCCCTATGGCTACACCTTC
>TRBJ2-3|.|TRBD2|TRBV18
CASSPPTSGGNQDTQYF
TGTGCCAGCTCACCACCGACTAGCGGGGGTAACCAAGATACGCAGTATTTT
>TRBJ2-1|.|.|TRBV7-3
CASSPELANEQFF
TGTGCCAGCAGCCCCGAACTAGCCAATGAGCAGTTCTTC
>TRBJ2-2|.|.|TRBV4-3
CASSLTVNTGELFF
TGCGCCAGCAGCCTAACAGTGAACACCGGGGAGCTGTTTTTT
>TRBJ2-1|once|TRBD2|TRBV15
CATSRASGGPNEQFF
TGTGCCACCAGCAGGGCTAGCGGGGGGCCCAATGAGCAGTTCTTC
>TRBJ2-1|.|.|TRBV11-2
CASRVLGAGVSEQFF
TGTGCCAGCAGGGTCCTTGGAGCAGGGGTGTCTGAGCAGTTCTTC
>TRBJ2-3|.|TRBD2|TRBV9
CASSDLAGGPDTQYF
TGTGCCAGCAGCGATCTAGCGGGGGGGCCAGATACGCAGTATTTT
>TRBJ2-7|.|.|TRBV14
CASSQDWSGEDGKLLIEQYF
TGTGCCAGCAGCCAAGATTGGAGTGGGGAGGACGGAAAATTGTTGATCGAGCAGTACTTC
>TRBJ1-2|.|.|TRBV12-5
CASGLTQGILNYGYTF
TGTGCTAGTGGTCTAACTCAGGGGATCCTTAACTATGGCTACACCTTC
>TRBJ2-2|.|TRBD2|TRBV7-9
CASRVTSGANTGELFF
TGTGCCAGCAGAGTTACTAGCGGGGCCAACACCGGGGAGCTGTTTTTT
>TRBJ2-1|once|TRBD1|TRBV7-8
CASSRLVGDSSYNEQFF
TGTGCCAGCAGCCGCCTGGTGGGGGACAGCTCCTACAATGAGCAGTTCTTC
>TRBJ2-7|.|.|TRBV4-3
CASSQGSSYEQYF
TGCGCCAGCAGCCAAGGCAGCTCCTACGAGCAGTACTTC
>TRBJ1-1|.|.|TRBV27
CASSFISGEAEAFF
TGTGCCAGCAGTTTTATAAGCGGGGAAGCTGAAGCTTTCTTT
>TRBJ1-1|.|TRBD1|TRBV5-5
CASSSTRDRAGTEAFF
TGTGCCAGCAGCTCCACCCGGGACAGGGCTGGCACTGAAGCTTTCTTT
>TRBJ2-6|few|TRBD1|TRBV10-3
CAIKSGWSNRDRLSGANVLTF
TGTGCCATCAAAAGCGGGTGGTCGAACCGGGACAGGCTCTCTGGGGCCAACGTCCTGACTTTC
>TRBJ2-2|.|TRBD1|TRBV2
CASGLQGARNTGELFF
TGTGCCAGCGGACTACAGGGGGCACGGAACACCGGGGAGCTGTTTTTT
>TRBJ2-7|once|.|TRBV21-1
CASSKVTPQGLSSYEQYF
TGTGCCAGCAGCAAAGTCACTCCTCAGGGGCTCAGCTCCTACGAGCAGTACTTC
>TRBJ2-7|.|.|TRBV7-8
CASSREPESSYEQYF
TGTGCCAGCAGCCGTGAGCCGGAGAGCTCCTACGAGCAGTACTTC
>TRBJ1-1|.|.|TRBV4-2
CASSPPADRRAFF
TGTGCCAGCAGCCCCCCGGCAGATCGGAGAGCTTTCTTT
>TRBJ2-7|.|TRBD1|TRBV9
CASSVGTGDTYEQYF
TGTGCCAGCAGCGTAGGGACAGGGGATACCTACGAGCAGTACTTC
>TRBJ2-5|.|TRBD1|TRBV18
CASSPPAGGQETQYF
TGTGCCAGCTCACCACCGGCAGGGGGCCAAGAGACCCAGTACTTC
>TRBJ2-3|.|.|TRBV7-9
CASSLAKGNADTQYF
TGTGCCAGCAGCTTAGCTAAGGGGAATGCAGATACGCAGTATTTT
>TRBJ1-2|.|.|TRBV5-6
CASSLGQANYGYTF
TGTGCCAGCAGCTTGGGACAGGCTAACTATGGCTACACCTTC
>TRBJ1-5|.|.|TRBV28
CASSLPPRVRSNQPQHF
TGTGCCAGCAGTTTACCCCCTCGGGTCCGGAGCAATCAGCCCCAGCATTTT
>TRBJ2-7|.|.|TRBV5-1
CASSLPGSEQYF
TGCGCCAGCAGCTTACCCGGTTCGGAGCAGTACTTC
>TRBJ1-5|.|TRBD1|TRBV7-2
CASSSEGASNQPQHF
TGTGCCAGCAGCTCCGAGGGGGCTAGCAATCAGCCCCAGCATTTT
>TRBJ2-7|few|.|TRBV7-2
CASSPSVIQSSYEQYF
TGTGCCAGCAGCCCCAGTGTGATACAGAGCTCCTACGAGCAGTACTTC
>TRBJ2-7|.|TRBD2|TRBV30
CAWMIGGSTYEQYF
TGTGCCTGGATGATCGGCGGGAGTACTTACGAGCAGTACTTC
>TRBJ1-5|once|TRBD1|TRBV6-1
CASSETGEQPQHF
TGTGCCAGCAGTGAAACAGGGGAACAGCCCCAGCATTTT
>TRBJ2-3|.|TRBD2|TRBV18
CASSRGLAGDLTQYF
TGTGCCAGCTCGCGGGGACTAGCGGGGGACCTTACGCAGTATTTT
>TRBJ2-7|.|.|TRBV4-2
CASSQDPAGVLYEQYF
TGTGCCAGCAGCCAAGACCCCGCAGGGGTTTTGTACGAGCAGTACTTC
>TRBJ1-5|.|.|TRBV7-8
CASSLVGEPNQPQHF
TGTGCCAGCAGCTTAGTCGGGGAGCCCAATCAGCCCCAGCATTTT
>TRBJ1-4|.|TRBD1|TRBV19
CASSRNGQGALFGEKLFF
TGTGCCAGTAGTAGGAACGGACAGGGGGCGCTTTTTGGTGAAAAACTGTTTTTT
>TRBJ2-3|once|.|TRBV7-9
CASSSYSTDTQYF
TGTGCCAGCAGCTCCTACAGCACAGATACGCAGTATTTT
>TRBJ1-2|once|TRBD1|TRBV4-3
CASSQDQGAFYYGYTF
TGCGCCAGCAGCCAAGACCAGGGGGCATTTTACTATGGCTACACCTTC
>TRBJ2-3|.|.|TRBV4-3
CASSQGAGGLDTQYF
TGCGCCAGCAGCCAAGGGGCGGGCGGCCTAGATACGCAGTATTTT
>TRBJ2-5|.|TRBD2|TRBV7-2
CASSLEASGVYQETQYF
TGTGCCAGCAGCTTAGAGGCTAGCGGGGTGTACCAAGAGACCCAGTACTTC
>TRBJ2-1|.|TRBD1|TRBV5-1
CASSPVQQGLEQFF
TGCGCCAGCAGCCCCGTTCAACAGGGGCTTGAGCAGTTCTTC
>TRBJ2-1|.|.|TRBV5-4
CAFGGQNSYNEQFF
TGTGCCTTCGGGGGGCAAAACTCCTACAATGAGCAGTTCTTC
>TRBJ2-7|few|TRBD2|TRBV5-1
CASSLVLAGNYEQYF
TGCGCCAGCAGCTTGGTTCTAGCGGGGAACTACGAGCAGTACTTC
>TRBJ1-2|.|.|TRBV9
CASSVLDRPNYGYTF
TGTGCCAGCAGCGTACTGGACAGACCTAACTATGGCTACACCTTC
>TRBJ2-5|.|TRBD2|TRBV4-3
CASSQESWSGGGWETQYF
TGCGCCAGCAGCCAAGAGAGTTGGAGCGGGGGGGGTTGGGAGACCCAGTACTTC
>TRBJ1-4|few|TRBD1|TRBV6-1
CASSEGDRGGEKLFF
TGTGCCAGCAGTGAAGGAGACAGGGGTGGAGAAAAACTGTTTTTT
>TRBJ1-3|once|.|TRBV6-4
CASSDQDSETGNTIYF
TGTGCCAGCAGTGACCAGGACAGCGAGACTGGAAACACCATATATTTT
>TRBJ1-4|.|.|TRBV7-2
CASSAYRQEKLFF
TGTGCCAGCAGCGCGTACCGACAAGAAAAACTGTTTTTT
>TRBJ2-7|.|.|TRBV30
CAWSGGLLWEQYF
TGTGCCTGGAGTGGGGGACTCCTGTGGGAGCAGTACTTC
>TRBJ1-2|.|.|TRBV4-2
CASSQERQSDGYTF
TGTGCCAGCAGCCAAGAACGACAGTCCGATGGCTACACCTTC
>TRBJ2-2|.|.|TRBV7-2
CASSLMTIKNTGELFF
TGTGCCAGCAGCTTAATGACTATCAAGAACACCGGGGAGCTGTTTTTT
>TRBJ1-1|once|.|TRBV9
CASSVVGAGNTEAFF
TGTGCCAGCAGCGTAGTGGGAGCGGGGAACACTGAAGCTTTCTTT
>TRBJ2-1|few|TRBD2|TRBV7-2
CASSVPLAGVWNEQFF
TGTGCCAGCAGCGTCCCGCTAGCGGGAGTCTGGAATGAGCAGTTCTTC
>TRBJ2-2|.|TRBD2|TRBV28
CASTLAGLNTGELFF
TGTGCCAGCACCTTAGCGGGACTAAACACCGGGGAGCTGTTTTTT